The entry below describes one T cell receptor beta chain. Its specificity is unknown. This specimen belongs to a study of metastatic and nonmetastatic thyroid tumors. Whole-study context: Repertoires from malignant and benign thyroid patients were compared across blood and tumor or nodule tissue.

V was clipped by 3 bases and J by 9 bases; unmatched bases: 6. The CDR3 contains 13 residues. Germline-derived CDR1 and CDR2 are SEHNR and FQNEAQ (reference sequence). Source study methods: Between-group CDR3 differences, defined by clinicopathological status, yielded a distant-metastasis classifier for papillary thyroid cancer. TCRdb recomputed clones from the PCR reads via MiXCR. TCRdb's processing, not the authors' own work, is the source of the V and J calls. The table has 20,000 to 25,000 clones, approximately 20% seen once. Patients underwent thyroid surgery, and none had received any treatment before it. The study, taken as a whole, reports: A significant increase in TCR beta diversity was reportedly seen in malignant thyroid tumors relative to benign nodules, in blood and tumor.

Sequencing was performed on blood. This TCR derives from a female donor with papillary thyroid cancer or a benign thyroid nodule (not recorded which). Some clones in this sample may be carry-over from other donors' samples. V gene TRBV7-9 combines with J gene TRBJ2-7, with 9 positions matching TRBD1. CDR3 nucleotides: TGTGCCAGCAGCTTCGGACAGGGGAACGGGCAGTACTTC. As protein: CASSFGQGNGQYF. The full variable domain, rest sourced from reference TRBV7-9 and TRBJ2-7, is DTGVSQNPRHKITKRGQNVTFRCDPISEHNRLYWYRQTLGQGPEFLTYFQNEAQLEKSRLLSDRFSAERPKGSFSTLEIQRTEQGDSAMYLCASSFGQGNGQYFGPGTRLTVT.